Below, 21 T cell receptor beta chains from the same sample are listed, as sequenced in a study of T cell responses to AZD1222 COVID-19 vaccine. Data came from immunoSEQ multiplex PCR; TCRdb stores just in-frame clones and leaves some out. In the table there are approximately 99,000 clones, roughly nine tenths of which are singletons. The material sequenced was peripheral blood, taken on day 0 of MenACWY control vaccination. These receptors were obtained from an adult in good health.

CDR3 bases: TGTGCCAGCAGTTTTAGCTCCTTGGGACAGCCCCAGCATTTT. Translating gives CASSFSSLGQPQHF. This chain connects TRBV27 to TRBJ1-5; D call uncertain. The CDR3 has 14 amino acids. From germline, CDR1 is MNHEY and CDR2 SMNVEV (reference sequence). Trimming shortened V by 3 bases and J by 7 bases, and 13 bases separated the two germline ends.

The V call is TRBV19, the J call TRBJ1-1; no definite D call. CDR3 length: 12 residues. The V end was cut by 7 bases, the J end by 3 bases, with 9 bases between. Germline V gene sequence: CDR1 LNHDA, CDR2 SQIVND (reference sequence). The CDR3 bases are TGTGCCAGTAACGGAGCCTACACTGAAGCTTTCTTT. It specifies CASNGAYTEAFF.

The rearrangement links TRBV9 to TRBJ2-1, with D unresolved. CDR3 length: 16 residues. V lost 7 bases and J 5 bases, leaving 22 bases between the germline ends. The V gene's germline CDR1 is SGDLS and CDR2 YYNGEE. In nucleotides, the CDR3 is TGTGCCAGCGGCCTCCGCCGGGTCGCCCTCAACAATGAGCAGTTCTTC. Encoded protein: CASGLRRVALNNEQFF.

The V gene is TRBV10-3, the J gene TRBJ1-2, with TRBD1 matching over 11 bases. CDR1 ENHRY and CDR2 SYGVKD come from the germline V gene. V was pared by 6 bases and J by 4 bases, with 7 bases of the junction left unmatched. This CDR3 has 15 amino acids. The CDR3 protein is CAIRAGTGGTYGYTF. CDR3 sequence (DNA): TGTGCCATCAGGGCCGGGACAGGGGGTACCTATGGCTACACCTTC.

The gene calls are TRBV11-2 and TRBJ2-7, with TRBD1 matching over 8 bases. The CDR3 loop spans 15 amino acids. CDR1 is SGHAT, CDR2 FQNNGV, per germline. V lost 2 bases to trimming and J lost 4 bases; unmatched junction nucleotides: 7. CDR3: CASSLTDRADYEQYF. The CDR3 nucleotides are TGTGCCAGCAGCTTAACGGACAGGGCCGATTACGAGCAGTACTTC.

This chain connects TRBV9 to TRBJ2-1, with 8 bases identical to TRBD2. CDR1 and CDR2 (germline): SGDLS, YYNGEE. The CDR3 has 14 residues. V shed 2 bases, J shed 9 bases, and the junction held 7 bases outside the gene matches. In nucleotides, the CDR3 is TGTGCCAGCAGCGTCCCGGGAGGGGTGGGTGAGCAGTTCTTC. Encoded protein: CASSVPGGVGEQFF.

This clone is a singleton in its sample. The chain combines TRBV30 with TRBJ1-5; D unresolved. CDR3 length: 14 amino acids. Trimming took off 1 base at V and 5 bases at J, with 12 bases between the two ends. The germline gives CDR1 GTSNPN, CDR2 SVGIG (reference sequence). CDR3 amino acids: CAWSGGDGDQPQHF. The CDR3 DNA reads as TGTGCCTGGAGTGGGGGAGACGGTGATCAGCCCCAGCATTTT.

As for this clone: The germline gene is not matched at one end of the junction; a read error may be the cause. The V gene is TRBV6-1, the J gene TRBJ2-1; TRBD2 aligns across 10 bases. The V gene's germline CDR1 is MNHNS and CDR2 SASEGT. The CDR3 has 16 amino acids. This CDR3 reads CASREAGGSSYNEQFF. DNA for the CDR3: TGTGCCAGCAGGGAAGCGGGGGGGAGCTCCTACAATGAGCAGTTCTTC.

The CDR3 DNA reads as TGTGCCAGCAGGCCGACAGGGGGACAATACGAGCAGTACTTC. As protein: CASRPTGGQYEQYF. The chain has TRBV5-4 and TRBJ2-7; TRBD1 matches 9 bases. V lost 5 bases and J lost 4; bases outside the gene matches: 7. Germline CDR1 SGHNT, CDR2 YYREEE (reference sequence). The CDR3 runs 14 residues.

This sequence joins TRBV7-9 and TRBJ1-1, with D hard to call. This CDR3 region has 13 residues. V shed 5 bases and J shed 4 bases, with 11 bases lying between them. From germline, CDR1 is SEHNR and CDR2 FQNEAQ (reference sequence). For the CDR3, the DNA is TGTGCCAGCAGCCTGCGAGGGCCCACTGAAGCTTTCTTT. It codes for CASSLRGPTEAFF.

This clone was seen just once. The J gene is TRBJ2-5, the V gene TRBV7-2, with a possible D match to TRBD2 (6 bases). Germline V gives CDR1 SGHTA, CDR2 FQGNSA. V lost 5 bases and J 2 bases, leaving 15 bases between the germline ends. The CDR3 covers 15 residues. The CDR3 loop reads CASSPRIAEQETQYF. The CDR3 bases are TGTGCCAGCAGCCCCCGAATAGCGGAGCAAGAGACCCAGTACTTC.

This clone appeared a few times. The rearrangement joins TRBV19 to TRBJ2-1; 8 positions agree with TRBD2. V was pared by 2 bases and J by 3 bases, with 3 bases of the junction left unmatched. The CDR3 loop spans 15 amino acids. Germline lookup yields CDR1 LNHDA and CDR2 SQIVND (reference sequence). The CDR3 DNA is TGTGCCAGTAGTATATATAGCGGGGACTACAATGAGCAGTTCTTC. This translates into CASSIYSGDYNEQFF.

The chain combines TRBV29-1 with TRBJ2-1; D remains ambiguous. V was shortened by 0 bases and J by 0 bases, with 12 bases between the two germline ends. The CDR3 covers 16 residues. Germline CDR1 SQVTM, CDR2 ANQGSEA. The CDR3 DNA reads TGCAGCGTTGAAGATCCTCAGAGGAGCTCCTACAATGAGCAGTTCTTC. Protein: CSVEDPQRSSYNEQFF.

The table lists this clone with a count of one. This chain's CDR3 is CASSLYTEAFF. CDR3 coding DNA: TGTGCCAGCAGTCTGTACACTGAAGCTTTCTTT. V and J are TRBV2 and TRBJ1-1; D remains ambiguous. Trimming cost V 5 bases and J 3 bases, with 4 bases left between them. Per the germline V gene, CDR1 is SNHLY and CDR2 is FYNNEI. This CDR3 is 11 amino acids long.

This chain joins TRBV6-1 and TRBJ1-1; TRBD1 matches at 7 bases. CDR3 length equals 18 residues. The junction had 11 bases not matched to a gene; V was cut back by 1 base and J by 0 bases. The germline V gene has CDR1 MNHNS and CDR2 SASEGT. The CDR3 bases are TGTGCCAGCAGTGAAGGACGTTCACAGGGGATCGTGAACACTGAAGCTTTCTTT. It yields the protein CASSEGRSQGIVNTEAFF.

The rearrangement uses TRBV5-1 and TRBJ1-2; no clear D. Germline CDR1 is SGHRS and CDR2 is YFSETQ. V was cut by 3 bases and J by 7 bases, with 25 bases left in between. The CDR3 consists of 17 residues. The CDR3 is CASSSRSSNRADGGYTF. CDR3 DNA sequence: TGCGCCAGCAGCTCCCGAAGCTCTAACCGGGCAGATGGTGGCTACACCTTC. Full variable domain (remainder filled in from reference TRBV5-1 and TRBJ1-2): KAGVTQTPRYLIKTRGQQVTLSCSPISGHRSVSWYQQTPGQGLQFLFEYFSETQRNKGNFPGRFSGRQFSNSRSEMNVSTLELGDSALYLCASSSRSSNRADGGYTFGSGTRLTVV.

The gene calls are TRBV4-2 and TRBJ1-1; no definite D call. The V and J ends lost 0 bases and 1 base respectively, with 15 bases between them. The V gene's germline CDR1 is LGHNA and CDR2 YNFKEQ. The CDR3 contains 17 residues. CDR3 sequence: CASSQDPGAASNTEAFF. CDR3 nucleotide sequence: TGTGCCAGCAGCCAAGATCCGGGCGCGGCCTCGAACACTGAAGCTTTCTTT.

The count of this clone is one. The chain combines TRBV5-4 with TRBJ2-1; 8 bases are shared with TRBD1. The CDR3 sequence is 13 residues long. The V and J ends lost 4 bases and 8 bases, in that order; junction bases with no gene match: 5. Per the germline V gene, CDR1 is SGHNT and CDR2 is YYREEE (reference sequence). The CDR3 bases are TGTGCCAGCAGCAGCGGACAGGGTGATGAGCAGTTCTTC. Amino acids: CASSSGQGDEQFF.

The chain is built from TRBV6-5 and TRBJ2-2; TRBD1 aligns across 7 bases. The CDR3 loop spans 15 amino acids. V was pared by 2 bases and J by 5 bases, with 5 bases of the junction left unmatched. The germline CDR1 and CDR2 sequences are MNHEY and SVGAGI. CDR3 loop: CASSYLDRETGELFF. The DNA for the CDR3 is TGTGCCAGCAGTTACCTCGACAGGGAAACCGGGGAGCTGTTTTTT.

Here the CDR3 DNA reads TGTGCCAGCACCGTACCAGGGGGCGGATTGAACACTGAAGCTTTCTTT. Its protein product is CASTVPGGGLNTEAFF. The gene calls are TRBV28 and TRBJ1-1, with 8 positions matching TRBD1. Germline V gives CDR1 MDHEN, CDR2 SYDVKM. The CDR3 is 16 amino acids. V shed 7 bases and J 0 bases; nucleotides not matched to a gene: 10.

This chain joins TRBV7-8 and TRBJ1-1, with a possible D match to TRBD1 (5 bases). The CDR3 is 15 residues long. Looked up from germline, CDR1 is SGHVS and CDR2 is FQNEAQ. The V end was cut by 7 bases, the J end by 2 bases, with 17 bases between. DNA of the CDR3: TGTGCCAGCACCCTAATGGGTACAGGTAACACTGAAGCTTTCTTT. Encoded protein: CASTLMGTGNTEAFF.